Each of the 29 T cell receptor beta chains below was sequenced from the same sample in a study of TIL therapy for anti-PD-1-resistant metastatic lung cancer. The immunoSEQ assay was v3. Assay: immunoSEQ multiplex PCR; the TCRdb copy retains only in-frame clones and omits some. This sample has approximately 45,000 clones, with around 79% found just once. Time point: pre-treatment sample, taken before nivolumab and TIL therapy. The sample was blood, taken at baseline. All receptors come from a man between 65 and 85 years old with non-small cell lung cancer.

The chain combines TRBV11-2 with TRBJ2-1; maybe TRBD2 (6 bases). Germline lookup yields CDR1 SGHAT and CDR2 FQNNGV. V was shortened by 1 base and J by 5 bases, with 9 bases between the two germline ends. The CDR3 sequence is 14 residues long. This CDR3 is CASSLAGGDNEQFF. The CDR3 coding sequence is TGTGCCAGCAGCTTAGCCGGAGGGGACAATGAGCAGTTCTTC.

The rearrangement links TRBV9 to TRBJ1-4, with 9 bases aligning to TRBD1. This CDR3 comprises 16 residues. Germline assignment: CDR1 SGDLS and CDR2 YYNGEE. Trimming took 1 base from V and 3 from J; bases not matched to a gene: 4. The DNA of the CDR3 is TGTGCCAGCAGCGTAACAGGGGGCATATCTAATGAAAAACTGTTTTTT. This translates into CASSVTGGISNEKLFF.

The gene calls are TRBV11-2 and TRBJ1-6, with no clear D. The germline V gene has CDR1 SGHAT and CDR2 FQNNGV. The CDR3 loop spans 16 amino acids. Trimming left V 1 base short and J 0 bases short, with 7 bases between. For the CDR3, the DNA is TGTGCCAGCAGCTTAGTCCCCCACTCCTATAATTCACCCCTCCACTTT. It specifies CASSLVPHSYNSPLHF. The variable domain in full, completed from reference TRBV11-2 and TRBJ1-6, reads EAGVAQSPRYKIIEKRQSVAFWCNPISGHATLYWYQQILGQGPKLLIQFQNNGVVDDSQLPKDRFSAERLKGVDSTLKIQPAKLEDSAVYLCASSLVPHSYNSPLHFGNGTRLTVT.

The CDR3 loop reads CASSLGAGADTQYF. The CDR3, as DNA: TGTGCCAGCAGTTTAGGAGCGGGAGCCGATACGCAGTATTTT. The chain joins TRBV27 to TRBJ2-3, with 8 bases identical to TRBD2. CDR1 MNHEY and CDR2 SMNVEV come from the germline V gene (reference sequence). This CDR3 is 14 amino acids long. V gave up 2 bases and J gave up 6 bases; unmatched junction bases: 4.

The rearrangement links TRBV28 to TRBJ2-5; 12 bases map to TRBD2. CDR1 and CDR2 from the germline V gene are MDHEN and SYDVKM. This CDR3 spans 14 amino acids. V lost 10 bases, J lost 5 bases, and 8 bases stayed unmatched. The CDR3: CATLAGGPGETQYF. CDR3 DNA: TGTGCCACTCTAGCGGGAGGGCCCGGGGAGACCCAGTACTTC. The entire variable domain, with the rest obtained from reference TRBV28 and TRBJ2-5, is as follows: DVKVTQSSRYLVKRTGEKVFLECVQDMDHENMFWYRQDPGLGLRLIYFSYDVKMKEKGDIPEGYSVSREKKERFSLILESASTNQTSMYLCATLAGGPGETQYFGPGTRLLVL.

The CDR3: CASNQGAGELFF. CDR3 sequence (DNA): TGTGCCAGTAACCAGGGAGCCGGGGAGCTGTTTTTT. The chain links TRBV28 to TRBJ2-2; D possibly uses TRBD1 or TRBD2 (5 bases each). The ends were cut back, 9 bases at V and 6 bases at J, with 11 bases in the middle. The CDR3 is 12 residues long. CDR1 and CDR2 from the germline V gene are MDHEN and SYDVKM.

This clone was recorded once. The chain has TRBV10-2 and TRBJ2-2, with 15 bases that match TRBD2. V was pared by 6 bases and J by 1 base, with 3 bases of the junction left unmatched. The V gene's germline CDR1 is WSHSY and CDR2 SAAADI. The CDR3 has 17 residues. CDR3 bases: TGCGCCAGCAGACCGGGACTAGCGGGAGGGAACACCGGGGAGCTGTTTTTT. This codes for CASRPGLAGGNTGELFF.

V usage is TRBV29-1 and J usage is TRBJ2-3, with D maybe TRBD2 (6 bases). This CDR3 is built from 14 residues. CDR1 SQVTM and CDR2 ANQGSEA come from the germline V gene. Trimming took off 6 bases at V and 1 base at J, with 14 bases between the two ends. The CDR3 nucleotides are TGCAGCGTACGATCCTCGGGAGGCACAGATACGCAGTATTTT. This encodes CSVRSSGGTDTQYF.

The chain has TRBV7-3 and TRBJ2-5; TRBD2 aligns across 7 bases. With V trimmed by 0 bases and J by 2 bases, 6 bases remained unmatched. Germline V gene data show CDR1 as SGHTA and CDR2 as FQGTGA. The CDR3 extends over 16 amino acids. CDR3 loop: CASSLTGPGLQETQYF. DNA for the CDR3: TGTGCCAGCAGCTTAACGGGACCGGGACTACAAGAGACCCAGTACTTC.

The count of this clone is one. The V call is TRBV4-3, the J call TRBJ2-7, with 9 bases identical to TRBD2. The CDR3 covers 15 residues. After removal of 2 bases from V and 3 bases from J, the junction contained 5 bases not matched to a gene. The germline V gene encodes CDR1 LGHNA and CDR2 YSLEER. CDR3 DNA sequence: TGCGCCAGCAGCCAATTTAATAGCGGGAGCTACGAGCAGTACTTC. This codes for CASSQFNSGSYEQYF.

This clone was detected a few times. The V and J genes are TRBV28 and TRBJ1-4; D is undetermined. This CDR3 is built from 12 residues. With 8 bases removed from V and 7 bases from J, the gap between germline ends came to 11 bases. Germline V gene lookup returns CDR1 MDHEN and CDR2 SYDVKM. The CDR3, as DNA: TGTGCCAGCTCCCTCAGAATTGAAAAACTGTTTTTT. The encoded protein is CASSLRIEKLFF.

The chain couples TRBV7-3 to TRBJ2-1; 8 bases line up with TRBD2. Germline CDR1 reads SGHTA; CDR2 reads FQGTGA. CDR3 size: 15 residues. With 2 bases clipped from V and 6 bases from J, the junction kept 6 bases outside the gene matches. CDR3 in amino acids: CASSLLAGGSNEQFF. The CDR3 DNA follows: TGTGCCAGCAGCTTACTTGCGGGAGGATCCAATGAGCAGTTCTTC.

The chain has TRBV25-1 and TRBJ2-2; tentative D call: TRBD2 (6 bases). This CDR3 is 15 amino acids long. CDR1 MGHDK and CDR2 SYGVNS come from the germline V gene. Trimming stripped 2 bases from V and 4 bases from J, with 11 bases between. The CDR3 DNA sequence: TGTGCCAGCAGTGAAACACGGCGGGGCACCGGGGAGCTGTTTTTT. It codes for CASSETRRGTGELFF. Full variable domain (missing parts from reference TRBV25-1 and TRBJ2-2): EADIYQTPRYLVIGTGKKITLECSQTMGHDKMYWYQQDPGMELHLIHYSYGVNSTEKGDLSSESTVSRIRTEHFPLTLESARPSHTSQYLCASSETRRGTGELFFGEGSRLTVL.

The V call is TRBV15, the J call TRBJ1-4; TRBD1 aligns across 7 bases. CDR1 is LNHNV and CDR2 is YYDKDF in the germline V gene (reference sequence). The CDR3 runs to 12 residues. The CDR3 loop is CASARGNEKLFF. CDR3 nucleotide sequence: TGTGCTTCGGCCAGGGGGAATGAAAAACTGTTTTTT.

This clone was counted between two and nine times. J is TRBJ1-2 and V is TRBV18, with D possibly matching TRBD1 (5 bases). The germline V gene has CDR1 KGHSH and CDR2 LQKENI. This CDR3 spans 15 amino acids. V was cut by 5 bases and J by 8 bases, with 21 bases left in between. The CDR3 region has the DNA TGTGCCAGCTCAGAGAATACCCAGGGAGTCGGCGGCTACACCTTC. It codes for CASSENTQGVGGYTF.

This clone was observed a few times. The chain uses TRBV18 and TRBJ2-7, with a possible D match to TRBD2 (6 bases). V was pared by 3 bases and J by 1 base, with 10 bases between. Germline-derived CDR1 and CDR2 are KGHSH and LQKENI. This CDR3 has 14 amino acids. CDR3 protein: CASSPGRGSYEQYF. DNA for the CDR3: TGTGCCAGCTCACCTGGGCGGGGTTCCTACGAGCAGTACTTC.

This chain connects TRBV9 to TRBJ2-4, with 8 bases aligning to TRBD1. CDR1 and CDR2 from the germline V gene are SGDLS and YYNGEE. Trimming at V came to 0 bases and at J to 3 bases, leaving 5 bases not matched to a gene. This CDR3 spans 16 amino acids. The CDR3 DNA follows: TGTGCCAGCAGCGTAGCAGGGGGCGCGGGCAAAAACATTCAGTACTTC. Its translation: CASSVAGGAGKNIQYF.

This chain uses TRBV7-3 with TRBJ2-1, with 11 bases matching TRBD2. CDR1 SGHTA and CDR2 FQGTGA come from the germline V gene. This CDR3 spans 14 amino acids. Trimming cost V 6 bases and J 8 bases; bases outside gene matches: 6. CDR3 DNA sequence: TGTGCCAGCAGTAGCGGGAGGGCGTGGGATGAGCAGTTCTTC. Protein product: CASSSGRAWDEQFF.

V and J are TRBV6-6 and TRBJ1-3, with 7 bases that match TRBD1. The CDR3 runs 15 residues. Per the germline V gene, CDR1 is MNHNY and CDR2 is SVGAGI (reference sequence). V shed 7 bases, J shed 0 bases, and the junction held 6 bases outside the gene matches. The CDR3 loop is CASIPTGTSGNTIYF. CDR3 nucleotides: TGTGCCAGCATTCCGACAGGGACCTCTGGAAACACCATATATTTT.

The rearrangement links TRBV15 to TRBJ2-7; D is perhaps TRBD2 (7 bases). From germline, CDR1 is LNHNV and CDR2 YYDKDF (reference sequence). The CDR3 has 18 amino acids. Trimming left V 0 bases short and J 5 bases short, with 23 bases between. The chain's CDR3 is CATSRDRSAGANSHEQYF. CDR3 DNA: TGTGCCACCAGCAGAGATCGGTCGGCGGGGGCGAATTCCCACGAGCAGTACTTC.

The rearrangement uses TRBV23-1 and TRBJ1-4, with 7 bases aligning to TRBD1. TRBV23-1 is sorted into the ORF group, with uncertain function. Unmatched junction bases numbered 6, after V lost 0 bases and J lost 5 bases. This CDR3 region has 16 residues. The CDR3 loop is CASSQSRARGNEKLFF. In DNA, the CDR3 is TGCGCCAGCAGTCAATCGAGGGCCAGGGGGAATGAAAAACTGTTTTTT.

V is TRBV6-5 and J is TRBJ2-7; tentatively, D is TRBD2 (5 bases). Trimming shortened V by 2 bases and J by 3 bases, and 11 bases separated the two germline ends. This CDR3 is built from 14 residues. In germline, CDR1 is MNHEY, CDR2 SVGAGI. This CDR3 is CASSYRDRGYEQYF. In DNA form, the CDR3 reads TGTGCCAGCAGTTACAGAGACCGGGGCTACGAGCAGTACTTC.

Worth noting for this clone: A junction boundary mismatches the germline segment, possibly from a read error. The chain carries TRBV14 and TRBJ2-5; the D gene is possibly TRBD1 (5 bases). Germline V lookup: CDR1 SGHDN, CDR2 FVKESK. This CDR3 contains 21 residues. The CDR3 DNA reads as TGTGCCAGCGGCCACGTATCAGGGTTTGGATCGGCCCCTTTGTACCAAGAGACCCAGTACTTC. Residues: CASGHVSGFGSAPLYQETQYF.

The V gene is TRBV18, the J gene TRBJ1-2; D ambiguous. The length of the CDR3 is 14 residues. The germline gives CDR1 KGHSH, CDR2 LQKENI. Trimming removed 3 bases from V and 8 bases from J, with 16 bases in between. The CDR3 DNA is TGTGCCAGCTCACCCGGCGAGGGAACCGTGGGCTACACCTTC. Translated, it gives CASSPGEGTVGYTF. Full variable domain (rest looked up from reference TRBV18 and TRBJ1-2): NAGVMQNPRHLVRRRGQEARLRCSPMKGHSHVYWYRQLPEEGLKFMVYLQKENIIDESGMPKERFSAEFPKEGPSILRIQQVVRGDSAAYFCASSPGEGTVGYTFGSGTRLTVV.

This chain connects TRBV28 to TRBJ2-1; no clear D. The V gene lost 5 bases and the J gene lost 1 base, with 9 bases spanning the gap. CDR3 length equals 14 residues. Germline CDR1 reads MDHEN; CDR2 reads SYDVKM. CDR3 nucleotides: TGTGCCAGCAGTGCAATGAGGTCCTACAATGAGCAGTTCTTC. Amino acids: CASSAMRSYNEQFF.

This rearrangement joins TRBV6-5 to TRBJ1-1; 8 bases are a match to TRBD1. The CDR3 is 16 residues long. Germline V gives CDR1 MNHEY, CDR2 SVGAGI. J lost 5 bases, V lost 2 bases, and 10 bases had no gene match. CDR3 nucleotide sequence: TGTGCCAGCAGTTACCCGGCAGGGGGCTTAGGTACTGAAGCTTTCTTT. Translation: CASSYPAGGLGTEAFF.

CDR3 in DNA: TGTGCCAGCAGCCAAGGGGTGGGGAATTCACCCCTCCACTTT. Translation: CASSQGVGNSPLHF. The chain uses TRBV16 and TRBJ1-6; D unclear. Per germline, CDR1 KGHSY and CDR2 FQNENV. The CDR3 sequence is 14 residues long. Trimming removed 2 bases from V and 7 bases from J, with 9 bases in between.

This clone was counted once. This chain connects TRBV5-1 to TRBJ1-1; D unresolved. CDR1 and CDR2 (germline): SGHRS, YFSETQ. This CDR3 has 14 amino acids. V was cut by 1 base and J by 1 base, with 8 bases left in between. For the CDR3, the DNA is TGCGCCAGCAGCTTGACAGTACCGAACACTGAAGCTTTCTTT. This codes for CASSLTVPNTEAFF. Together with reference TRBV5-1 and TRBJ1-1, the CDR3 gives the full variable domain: KAGVTQTPRYLIKTRGQQVTLSCSPISGHRSVSWYQQTPGQGLQFLFEYFSETQRNKGNFPGRFSGRQFSNSRSEMNVSTLELGDSALYLCASSLTVPNTEAFFGQGTRLTVV.

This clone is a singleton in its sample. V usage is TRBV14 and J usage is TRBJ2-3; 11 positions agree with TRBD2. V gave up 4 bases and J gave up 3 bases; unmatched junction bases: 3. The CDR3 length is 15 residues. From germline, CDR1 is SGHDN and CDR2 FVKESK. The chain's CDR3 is CASSLRLAGTDTQYF. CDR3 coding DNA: TGTGCCAGCAGCCTACGACTAGCGGGAACAGATACGCAGTATTTT.